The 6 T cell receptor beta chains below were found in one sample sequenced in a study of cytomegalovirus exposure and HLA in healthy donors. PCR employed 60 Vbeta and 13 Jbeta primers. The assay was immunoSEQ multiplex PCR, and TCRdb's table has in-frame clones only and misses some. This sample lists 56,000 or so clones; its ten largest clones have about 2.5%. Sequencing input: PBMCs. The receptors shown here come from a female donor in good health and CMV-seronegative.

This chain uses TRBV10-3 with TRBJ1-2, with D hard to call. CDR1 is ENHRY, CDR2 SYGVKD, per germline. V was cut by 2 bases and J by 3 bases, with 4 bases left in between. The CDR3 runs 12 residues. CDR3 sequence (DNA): TGTGCCATCAGTGAGCTCCACTATGGCTACACCTTC. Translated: CAISELHYGYTF.

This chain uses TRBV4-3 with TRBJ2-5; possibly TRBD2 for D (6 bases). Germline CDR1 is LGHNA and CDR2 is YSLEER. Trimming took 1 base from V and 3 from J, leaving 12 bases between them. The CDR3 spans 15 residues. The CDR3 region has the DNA TGCGCCAGCAGCCAAGGGGCACTAGCAAAAGAGACCCAGTACTTC. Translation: CASSQGALAKETQYF.

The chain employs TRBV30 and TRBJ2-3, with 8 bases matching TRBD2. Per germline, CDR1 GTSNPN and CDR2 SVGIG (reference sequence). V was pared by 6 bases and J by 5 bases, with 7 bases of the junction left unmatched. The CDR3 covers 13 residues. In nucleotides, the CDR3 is TGTGCCTGTAGCCCGGGGGGGGGAGATACGCAGTATTTT. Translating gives CACSPGGGDTQYF.

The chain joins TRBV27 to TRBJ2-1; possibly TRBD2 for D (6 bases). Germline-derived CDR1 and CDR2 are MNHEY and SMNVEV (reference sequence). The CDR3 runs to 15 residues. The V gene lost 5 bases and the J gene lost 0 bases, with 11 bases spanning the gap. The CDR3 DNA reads TGTGCCAGCAGTCCCGCGCGGGACTCCTACAATGAGCAGTTCTTC. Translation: CASSPARDSYNEQFF.

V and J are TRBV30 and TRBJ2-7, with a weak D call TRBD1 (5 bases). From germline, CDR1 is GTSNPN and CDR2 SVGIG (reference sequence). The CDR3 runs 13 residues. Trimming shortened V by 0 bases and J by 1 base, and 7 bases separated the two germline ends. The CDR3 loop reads CAWSVDRSYEQYF. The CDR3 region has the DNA TGTGCCTGGAGTGTAGACAGATCCTACGAGCAGTACTTC.

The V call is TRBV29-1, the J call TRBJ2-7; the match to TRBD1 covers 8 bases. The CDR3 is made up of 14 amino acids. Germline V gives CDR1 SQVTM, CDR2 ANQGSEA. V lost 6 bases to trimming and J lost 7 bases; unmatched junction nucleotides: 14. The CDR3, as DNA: TGCAGCGTCACAGGGGGGTTGGTAGGGGATGAGCAGTACTTC. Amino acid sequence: CSVTGGLVGDEQYF.